This TCR beta chain was recorded in a study of cytomegalovirus exposure and HLA in healthy donors. TCRdb's table, derived via immunoSEQ multiplex PCR, lists solely in-frame clones and lacks some. The data contain about 110,000 clones, more than 70% of them singletons. Trimming left V 4 bases short and J 0 bases short, with 10 bases between. The V gene's germline CDR1 is LGHNA and CDR2 YNFKEQ. The CDR3 has 15 amino acids. The chain employs TRBV4-2 and TRBJ2-1; D remains ambiguous. Sequenced material: PBMCs. The origin of this receptor is a woman aged 18-29 years in good health and CMV-seronegative. DNA for the CDR3: TGTGCCAGCAGCCCCTCAACAAGCTCCTACAATGAGCAGTTCTTC. Amino acids: CASSPSTSSYNEQFF.